This TCR beta chain was recovered during a study of sequential checkpoint blockade in melanoma. Study background: Patients were randomized 1:1 to nivolumab-then-ipilimumab or ipilimumab-then-nivolumab first-line.

Treatment described: randomized to nivolumab then ipilimumab (arm A) or the reverse (arm B). Patients had received no earlier DNA-damaging chemotherapy. Repertoires were generated with immunoSEQ multiplex PCR, while TCRdb's copy carries only in-frame clones and drops some. The data show under 45,000 clones, with approximately 84% seen just once and 4.5% to 7% held by the top ten. V lost 7 bases, J lost 5 bases, and 23 bases lay in between. The CDR3 sequence is 15 residues long. Germline-derived CDR1 and CDR2 are SQVTM and ANQGSEA. The rearrangement links TRBV29-1 to TRBJ1-1, with a possible D match to TRBD1 (6 bases). The receptor was derived from a human donor with melanoma. The sample was CD8+ T cells sorted from blood (inferred from file names), taken from a patient given nivolumab and ipilimumab in sequence. CDR3 DNA sequence: TGCAGCGGCGATGCAGGGGCCACCTCGAGGACTGAAGCTTTCTTT. Protein product: CSGDAGATSRTEAFF.